A selection of T cell receptor beta chains follows, all from one sample in a study of cytomegalovirus exposure and HLA in healthy donors. Sequencing used immunoSEQ multiplex PCR; TCRdb keeps in-frame clones, though not all of them. The sample has 250,000 to 350,000 clones, 80% seen once; the top ten hold about 0.3%. Source material: PBMCs. These receptors were taken from a girl aged 2-10 years in good health and CMV-seronegative. The CDR3 runs from the conserved cysteine through the conserved F or W. The order of the fields is D gene, clone size, J gene, V gene, CDR3 DNA, CDR3 protein. The D gene is left open where the match is weak. Clone size is stated in some rows and not others, as once, few, many or a class when expanded.

.,.,TRBJ1-1,TRBV30,TGTGCCTGGAGTGTAGGAGCGAACACTGAAGCTTTCTTT,CAWSVGANTEAFF
TRBD2,.,TRBJ2-7,TRBV7-6,TGTGCCAGCTCATTGACTAGCGGGACCTACGAGCAGTACTTC,CASSLTSGTYEQYF
.,.,TRBJ2-1,TRBV5-1,TGCGCCAGCAGCTTACAGGGCTCCTACAATGAGCAGTTCTTC,CASSLQGSYNEQFF
TRBD1,once,TRBJ1-2,TRBV28,TGTGCCAGCAGTTCCCAATTATCGGGACAGGCCTATGGCTACACCTTC,CASSSQLSGQAYGYTF
.,.,TRBJ2-1,TRBV27,TGTGCCAGCAGTCGGGACTCCTGGGGCTACAATGAGCAGTTCTTC,CASSRDSWGYNEQFF
.,.,TRBJ2-7,TRBV30,TGTGCCTGGAGTCACAGAGTCGAGCAGTACTTC,CAWSHRVEQYF
TRBD1,.,TRBJ1-3,TRBV6-5,TGTGCCAGCAGTGGGACAGGGAAAGGAAACACCATATATTTT,CASSGTGKGNTIYF
TRBD2,.,TRBJ2-3,TRBV6-5,TGTGCCAGCAGTTACCGGCCGGGGGGGCGGGTGCGAACGCAGTATTTT,CASSYRPGGRVRTQYF
TRBD1,few,TRBJ1-4,TRBV6-6,TGTGCCAGCAGTCTACGACAGGGGGGAGAAAAACTGTTTTTT,CASSLRQGGEKLFF
.,once,TRBJ1-5,TRBV5-4,TGTGCCAGCGGGCGGGATGGCAATCAGCCCCAGCATTTT,CASGRDGNQPQHF